This T cell receptor beta chain emerged from a study of Ad26.COV2.S vaccination and SARS-CoV-2 variants. Turning to the study itself: Of the COV1001 trial arms, the Ad26.COV2.S arm included the donor.

In regard to this clone: The antigen remains undetermined.

Treatment of the sample: about 20 received Ad26.COV2.S at low or high dose, single or two shots; about 5 received placebo; per-sample allocation not given. Sampling happened 63 days after the first vaccine or placebo injection. Recruitment in Boston yielded a donor of adult age, 18-55 years. Measured with immunoSEQ multiplex PCR; TCRdb has only the in-frame clones, and not every one. In the table there are roughly 420,000 clones, roughly 88% of which are singletons. This CDR3 comprises 15 residues. Trimming left V 3 bases short and J 8 bases short, with 14 bases between. Germline V gives CDR1 LNHDA, CDR2 SQIVND (reference sequence). Study findings and constraints: It was vaccine recipients, not placebo recipients, who had the higher spike-specific TCR breadth. Non-spike TCR breadth was similar in vaccine and placebo recipients.

Specimen: peripheral blood, collected in a trial of Ad26.COV2.S vaccine versus placebo. The chain carries TRBV19 and TRBJ1-6; possibly TRBD1 for D (6 bases). The origin of this receptor is a person between 18 and 65 years old who received the Ad26.COV2.S COVID-19 vaccine or a placebo. The CDR3 sequence is CASSISGTSYSPLHF. Written as DNA, the CDR3 is TGTGCCAGTAGTATCTCCGGGACAAGTTATTCACCCCTCCACTTT.